Each of the 20 T cell receptor beta chains below was sequenced from the same sample in a study of shared clonotypes between healthy human individuals. The assay was immunoSEQ multiplex PCR, and TCRdb's table has in-frame clones only and misses some. Of about 1,500,000 clones listed, roughly 95% are singletons. The specimen was naive CD4+ T cells sorted from blood. Subset: CD45RA+ positively selected. These receptors were obtained from a man aged 25 to 40 in good health.

This clone was counted a single time. V and J are TRBV2 and TRBJ2-7, with 12 bases aligning to TRBD2. CDR3 size: 15 residues. Germline CDR1 and CDR2: SNHLY and FYNNEI. V was pared by 5 bases and J by 5 bases, with 7 bases of the junction left unmatched. In DNA, the CDR3 is TGTGCCAGCAGTCCCATGACTAGCGGGAGCAACGAGCAGTACTTC. It is translated as CASSPMTSGSNEQYF.

The chain couples TRBV7-3 to TRBJ1-1; D is uncertain. V was clipped by 6 bases and J by 3 bases, with 14 bases between them. Germline V gene sequence: CDR1 SGHTA, CDR2 FQGTGA. The CDR3 spans 14 residues. The CDR3 here is CASRQNAVDTEAFF. CDR3 in DNA: TGTGCCAGCAGGCAAAACGCCGTGGACACTGAAGCTTTCTTT.

This clone was observed a handful of times. V gene TRBV27 combines with J gene TRBJ2-7, with D tentatively TRBD2 (5 bases). The CDR3 is 17 residues long. The V end was cut by 4 bases, the J end by 2 bases, with 21 bases between. CDR1 MNHEY and CDR2 SMNVEV come from the germline V gene (reference sequence). CDR3 loop: CASSYSPSPGSPYEQYF. The CDR3 DNA sequence: TGTGCCAGCAGTTATTCCCCCTCCCCGGGGTCCCCCTACGAGCAGTACTTC.

V usage is TRBV5-1 and J usage is TRBJ2-1, with D perhaps TRBD1 (7 bases). CDR1 is SGHRS and CDR2 is YFSETQ in the germline V gene. V was cut by 2 bases and J by 6 bases, with 15 bases left in between. CDR3 length: 15 residues. CDR3 coding DNA: TGCGCCAGCAGCTTTGCGGAGCAGGGGGGCAATGAGCAGTTCTTC. Amino acid sequence: CASSFAEQGGNEQFF.

As regards this clone: Other DNA sequences from this sample encode an identical CDR3 as well. The CDR3 DNA reads as TGTGCCAGCAGCGCACGGACAGGGAACACCGGGGAGCTGTTTTTT. Protein sequence: CASSARTGNTGELFF. The chain recombines TRBV9 with TRBJ2-2, with 7 nucleotides matching TRBD1. Germline assignment: CDR1 SGDLS and CDR2 YYNGEE. The ends lost 3 bases at V and 1 base at J; junction bases unmatched: 3. This CDR3 contains 15 residues. Full variable domain (outside the CDR3, taken from reference TRBV9 and TRBJ2-2): DSGVTQTPKHLITATGQRVTLRCSPRSGDLSVYWYQQSLDQGLQFLIQYYNGEERAKGNILERFSAQQFPDLHSELNLSSLELGDSALYFCASSARTGNTGELFFGEGSRLTVL.

V and J are TRBV10-3 and TRBJ1-1, with a tentative D call TRBD1 (5 bases). Germline V gene sequence: CDR1 ENHRY, CDR2 SYGVKD. The V end was cut by 0 bases, the J end by 4 bases, with 9 bases between. The CDR3 has 14 residues. The CDR3 DNA is TGTGCCATCAGTGAGTCGACGGGGCCCACTGAAGCTTTCTTT. As protein: CAISESTGPTEAFF.

This chain connects TRBV5-4 to TRBJ2-7; 10 bases are shared with TRBD1. Germline V gene sequence: CDR1 SGHNT, CDR2 YYREEE (reference sequence). The V and J ends lost 2 bases and 3 bases, in that order; junction bases with no gene match: 8. There are 16 residues in the CDR3. CDR3 coding DNA: TGTGCCAGCAGCTTAAAACCCGGGACAGGGGACTACGAGCAGTACTTC. Residues: CASSLKPGTGDYEQYF.

The rearrangement joins TRBV2 to TRBJ2-7; 11 nucleotides match TRBD1. Losses at the gene ends were 7 bases for V and 3 bases for J; bases not matched to a gene: 5. Germline V gives CDR1 SNHLY, CDR2 FYNNEI. The CDR3 contains 14 residues. The CDR3 nucleotides read TGTGCCAGCACCAGAGGGACAGGGGGCTACGAGCAGTACTTC. Its translation: CASTRGTGGYEQYF.

The rearrangement uses TRBV27 and TRBJ1-1; D possibly corresponds to TRBD1 (6 bases). V dropped 10 bases and J dropped 8 bases, with 26 bases sitting between them. The germline V gene has CDR1 MNHEY and CDR2 SMNVEV (reference sequence). The CDR3 is 15 amino acids. The CDR3 reads CATRPTGQDPPEAFF. DNA for the CDR3: TGTGCCACTAGACCCACAGGGCAGGACCCCCCGGAAGCTTTCTTT.

The chain employs TRBV9 and TRBJ2-1; 7 bases map to TRBD1. Trimming at V came to 3 bases and at J to 8 bases, leaving 11 bases not matched to a gene. Germline CDR1 is SGDLS and CDR2 is YYNGEE. The CDR3 is 15 residues long. This CDR3 is CASSAAPTGIDEQFF. Here the CDR3 DNA reads TGTGCCAGCAGCGCAGCACCGACAGGGATTGATGAGCAGTTCTTC.

The sample holds one count of this clone. The rearrangement joins TRBV5-1 to TRBJ1-4; weak D call: TRBD1 (5 bases). V was pared by 0 bases and J by 3 bases, with 15 bases between. The CDR3 spans 17 residues. CDR1 SGHRS and CDR2 YFSETQ come from the germline V gene. The CDR3 loop reads CASSLGRTSASNEKLFF. DNA of the CDR3: TGCGCCAGCAGCTTGGGAAGGACATCTGCGTCTAATGAAAAACTGTTTTTT.

The chain joins TRBV5-1 to TRBJ2-1; no firm D call. V was shortened by 4 bases and J by 3 bases, with 5 bases between the two germline ends. Per germline, CDR1 SGHRS and CDR2 YFSETQ. This CDR3 spans 12 amino acids. The CDR3 protein is CASSHNYNEQFF. DNA for the CDR3: TGCGCCAGCAGCCACAACTACAATGAGCAGTTCTTC.

The table lists this clone with a count of one. The chain has TRBV19 and TRBJ1-1, with D possibly matching TRBD1 (6 bases). V lost 3 bases and J lost 5, with 19 bases in between. The CDR3 loop spans 16 amino acids. Per germline, CDR1 LNHDA and CDR2 SQIVND (reference sequence). CDR3 amino acids: CASSIRAGRGQTEAFF. In DNA, the CDR3 is TGTGCCAGTAGTATCCGAGCAGGCAGGGGCCAAACTGAAGCTTTCTTT.

The chain employs TRBV30 and TRBJ1-5; no definite D call. CDR1 and CDR2 (germline): GTSNPN, SVGIG (reference sequence). This CDR3 comprises 12 residues. V was trimmed by 5 bases and J by 8 bases, leaving 13 bases between them. CDR3 sequence: CAWQDGPKPQHF. CDR3 DNA: TGTGCCTGGCAGGACGGCCCAAAGCCCCAGCATTTT.

The rearrangement links TRBV10-3 to TRBJ1-4; 7 bases line up with TRBD1. The germline gives CDR1 ENHRY, CDR2 SYGVKD. This CDR3 is built from 13 residues. The V and J ends lost 11 bases and 4 bases, in that order; junction bases with no gene match: 7. CDR3 sequence: CASRGQSNEKLFF. CDR3 nucleotides: TGTGCCTCAAGGGGACAGAGTAATGAAAAACTGTTTTTT.

A remark on this clone: Other DNA sequences in this specimen translate into the identical CDR3. V usage is TRBV5-1 and J usage is TRBJ2-3; no firm D call. The CDR3 length is 14 residues. V lost 1 base, J lost 3 bases, and 9 bases lay in between. Germline assignment: CDR1 SGHRS and CDR2 YFSETQ. In nucleotides, the CDR3 is TGCGCCAGCAGCTTGCGGGCAGCGACAGATACGCAGTATTTT. Translating gives CASSLRAATDTQYF.

The chain is built from TRBV5-1 and TRBJ2-3; no clear D. Trimming removed 3 bases from V and 0 bases from J, with 11 bases in between. The germline CDR1 and CDR2 sequences are SGHRS and YFSETQ. The CDR3 sequence is 15 residues long. In DNA form, the CDR3 reads TGCGCCAGCAGCTCGCGGCCCACTAGCACAGATACGCAGTATTTT. This translates into CASSSRPTSTDTQYF.

V and J are TRBV6-5 and TRBJ1-4; weak D call: TRBD1 (5 bases). Trimming took 10 bases from V and 0 from J, leaving 12 bases between them. Germline V lookup: CDR1 MNHEY, CDR2 SVGAGI. The CDR3 contains 14 residues. The CDR3 region is CATQGAATNEKLFF. The CDR3 nucleotides read TGTGCCACCCAGGGTGCGGCAACTAATGAAAAACTGTTTTTT.

The chain combines TRBV10-1 with TRBJ2-1; D may be TRBD1 (5 bases). There are 16 residues in the CDR3. The V end was cut by 3 bases, the J end by 1 base, with 13 bases between. Per germline, CDR1 WNHNN and CDR2 SYGVQD (reference sequence). The CDR3, as DNA: TGCGCCAGCAGTGATTTCACAGGCCGATCCTACAATGAGCAGTTCTTC. Translating it yields CASSDFTGRSYNEQFF.

The chain uses TRBV6-1 and TRBJ2-3; TRBD2 agrees at 8 bases. The germline V gene has CDR1 MNHNS and CDR2 SASEGT. Trimming cost V 3 bases and J 2 bases; bases outside gene matches: 10. The CDR3 is 17 residues long. This CDR3 reads CASSDRALAGSTDTQYF. CDR3 in DNA: TGTGCCAGCAGTGACAGAGCTCTAGCGGGTTCCACAGATACGCAGTATTTT.